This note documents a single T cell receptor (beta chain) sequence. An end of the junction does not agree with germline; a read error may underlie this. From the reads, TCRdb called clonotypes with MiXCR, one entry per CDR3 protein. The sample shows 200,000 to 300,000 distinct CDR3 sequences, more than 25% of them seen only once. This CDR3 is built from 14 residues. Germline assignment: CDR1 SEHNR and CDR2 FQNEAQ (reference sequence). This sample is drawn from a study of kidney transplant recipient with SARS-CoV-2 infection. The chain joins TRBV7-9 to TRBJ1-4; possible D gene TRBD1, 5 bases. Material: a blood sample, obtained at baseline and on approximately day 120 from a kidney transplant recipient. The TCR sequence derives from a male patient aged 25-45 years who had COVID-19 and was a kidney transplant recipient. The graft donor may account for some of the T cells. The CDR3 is CANSLGGDGKKLFF. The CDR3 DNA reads TGTGCCAACAGCTTGGGAGGGGATGGGAAAAAACTGTTTTTT. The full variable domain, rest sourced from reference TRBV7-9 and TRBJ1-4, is DTGVSQNPRHKITKRGQNVTFRCDPISEHNRLYWYRQTLGQGPEFLTYFQNEAQLEKSRLLSDRFSAERPKGSFSTLEIQRTEQGDSAMYLCANSLGGDGKKLFFGSGTQLSVL.